A selection of T cell receptor beta chains follows, all from one sample in a study of T-cell reconstitution after alpha-beta-depleted transplantation in children. TCRdb used MiXCR to reprocess the PCR reads, holding one entry per CDR3 protein. The sample holds 45,000 to 60,000 distinct CDR3 sequences, around 50% seen once. The sample was peripheral blood, taken before TCRalphabeta/CD19-depleted stem cell transplant. The receptors shown here come from a boy under three years old with SCID, due to receive a stem cell transplant. Each CDR3 is given without its conserved first and last residue. Each record gives: D gene, J gene, V gene, CDR3 protein. The D gene is left open where the match is weak.

.	TRBJ2-3	TRBV20-1	SARVAAQYTQY
.	TRBJ2-5	TRBV20-1	SARGGGGLETQY
TRBD1	TRBJ2-7	TRBV6-1	ASRSSGTGRIYEQY
.	TRBJ2-2	TRBV7-6	ASSLGSGELF
.	TRBJ1-5	TRBV7-2	ASSYRGDQPQH
.	TRBJ2-3	TRBV5-1	ASSGSSIGAATDTQY
.	TRBJ2-1	TRBV5-1	ASSLGPLPTGYNEQF
.	TRBJ2-3	TRBV2	ASSEGRVGPDTQY
.	TRBJ2-3	TRBV20-1	SATTDTQY
TRBD2	TRBJ2-5	TRBV20-1	SAMASSGGAGGETQY
.	TRBJ2-1	TRBV5-1	ASSPGPVFDEQF
.	TRBJ2-3	TRBV5-1	ASSLGLTYPSTDTQY
.	TRBJ1-1	TRBV27	ASSPYSGRAF
.	TRBJ2-5	TRBV7-8	ASSTRLSGGSETQY
.	TRBJ2-5	TRBV15	ATSSPAPGRQETQY
TRBD1	TRBJ2-7	TRBV27	ASSPRQGIYPYEQY
TRBD1	TRBJ2-3	TRBV5-1	ASSPRDRGGTDTQY
.	TRBJ2-1	TRBV4-1	ASSQAFYNEQF
.	TRBJ1-4	TRBV7-2	ASSPTGVNEKLF
TRBD2	TRBJ2-3	TRBV20-1	SAREGGGDNTDTQY
.	TRBJ2-3	TRBV12-3/TRBV12-4	ASSSPRLARGSSDTQY
TRBD1	TRBJ2-5	TRBV20-1	SARDLYRGLGETQY
.	TRBJ1-2	TRBV20-1	SASPGGGASVLRVDGYT
.	TRBJ2-7	TRBV20-1	SASTQGATYEQY
.	TRBJ2-5	TRBV5-1	ASSSGGPAETQY
TRBD2	TRBJ2-1	TRBV7-8	ASSGSGGEQF
TRBD1	TRBJ2-1	TRBV5-1	ASSPGTGWSNEQF
.	TRBJ1-1	TRBV5-1	ASSLGHMNTEAF
TRBD1	TRBJ2-7	TRBV6-5	ASSYPGGYEQY
TRBD1	TRBJ2-3	TRBV6-5	ASSYSFRTGLTDTQY
.	TRBJ1-3	TRBV7-2	ASSVVGGGSGNTIY
TRBD1	TRBJ2-2	TRBV25-1	ASSDWTGGHTGELF
TRBD2	TRBJ2-5	TRBV20-1	SARDFGGTYLAGGPEETQY
TRBD1	TRBJ2-2	TRBV7-6	ASSLGQGVPGELF
.	TRBJ1-2	TRBV20-1	SARGNGYT
TRBD2	TRBJ2-7	TRBV4-3	ASSQEVGAGDYEQY